One sample yielded the 29 T cell receptor beta chains listed below, sequenced in a study of blood T cells in healthy people across ages. Through a sample-barcoded 5' primer and a J-beta primer mix, a second PCR was run for about 6 to 11 cycles. A single record per CDR3 protein comes from TCRdb applying MiXCR to the 5' RACE reads. The sample has almost 800,000 distinct CDR3 sequences, roughly 60% seen once. Sequencing input: blood. The receptor source for this set is a man aged 25 to 40 in good health.

V is TRBV20-1 and J is TRBJ2-7; tentatively, D is TRBD1 or TRBD2 (5 bases each). Between the trimmed V and J ends, which lost 7 bases and 0 bases, there was a span of 13 bases. Germline assignment: CDR1 DFQATT and CDR2 SNEGSKA (reference sequence). The CDR3 loop spans 13 amino acids. CDR3 coding DNA: TGCAGTGGGCGAGGGGTGAGCTCCTACGAGCAGTACTTC. This translates into CSGRGVSSYEQYF.

Comment on this clonotype: Possible read error: a much larger clone is one base away. The CDR3 is CASSSQGGENSPLHF. The CDR3 DNA reads TGCGCCAGCAGCTCCCAAGGGGGCGAAAATTCACCCCTCCACTTT. The chain joins TRBV5-1 to TRBJ1-6; 7 bases are shared with TRBD1. The CDR3 length is 15 residues. The V gene end was trimmed by 3 bases and the J gene end by 7 bases; junction bases not matched to a gene: 7. Germline V gives CDR1 SGHRS, CDR2 YFSETQ.

Many counts were recorded for this clonotype. The chain employs TRBV20-1 and TRBJ2-7; D not resolved. The germline V gene encodes CDR1 DFQATT and CDR2 SNEGSKA (reference sequence). The CDR3 extends over 12 amino acids. DNA for the CDR3: TGCAGCGCGAGGAGTGGTTCCTACGAGCAGTACTTC. Its translation: CSARSGSYEQYF.

A few counts support this clonotype. This chain joins TRBV10-3 and TRBJ2-3, with a possible D match to TRBD1 (5 bases). The germline CDR1 and CDR2 sequences are ENHRY and SYGVKD. Trimming stripped 10 bases from V and 0 bases from J, with 11 bases between. This CDR3 is built from 13 residues. The CDR3 DNA follows: TGTGCCACCCGGACACAAAGCACAGATACGCAGTATTTT. The encoded protein is CATRTQSTDTQYF.

This clonotype has just one count. The chain carries TRBV20-1 and TRBJ2-3, with a possible D match to TRBD1 (5 bases). CDR1 and CDR2 from the germline V gene are DFQATT and SNEGSKA (reference sequence). The CDR3 runs to 11 residues. The germline V and J ends were trimmed by 6 bases and 9 bases, with 13 bases remaining between them. The CDR3 region is CSARARETQYF. For the CDR3, the DNA is TGCAGTGCCAGGGCCAGAGAAACGCAGTATTTT.

The chain employs TRBV10-3 and TRBJ2-7, with D possibly TRBD1 on 7 matching bases. V was cut by 6 bases and J by 6 bases, with 12 bases left in between. The germline V gene encodes CDR1 ENHRY and CDR2 SYGVKD. The CDR3 sequence is 12 residues long. CDR3 residues: CAIRPQGGEQYF. CDR3 sequence (DNA): TGTGCCATCAGGCCCCAGGGGGGCGAGCAGTACTTC.

The chain uses TRBV9 and TRBJ2-1; 10 nucleotides align to TRBD2. Germline loops: CDR1 SGDLS, CDR2 YYNGEE. With V trimmed by 0 bases and J by 7 bases, 7 bases remained unmatched. The CDR3 length is 16 residues. CDR3 coding DNA: TGTGCCAGCAGCGTAGGGGCTAGCGGGAGTTGGAATGAGCAGTTCTTC. The encoded protein is CASSVGASGSWNEQFF.

The gene calls are TRBV12-3 or TRBV12-4 and TRBJ2-7; D possibly uses TRBD1 or TRBD2 (5 bases each). This CDR3 contains 15 residues. The V gene lost 3 bases and the J gene lost 3 bases, with 15 bases spanning the gap. CDR3 DNA: TGTGCCAGCAGTTTCCTCATTGGTGGGGGCTACGAGCAGTACTTC. It codes for CASSFLIGGGYEQYF.

This clonotype was observed a handful of times. This rearrangement joins TRBV5-1 to TRBJ2-7, with D maybe TRBD2 (6 bases). Germline-derived CDR1 and CDR2 are SGHRS and YFSETQ. There are 14 residues in the CDR3. V dropped 3 bases and J dropped 2 bases, with 12 bases sitting between them. The CDR3 region has the DNA TGCGCCAGCAGCTATGGGACTCTCACCTACGAGCAGTACTTC. Translated: CASSYGTLTYEQYF.

This clonotype was picked up one time. The genes are TRBV20-1 and TRBJ2-5; 9 bases are a match to TRBD2. The length of the CDR3 is 15 residues. V was pared by 4 bases and J by 1 base, with 7 bases of the junction left unmatched. From germline, CDR1 is DFQATT and CDR2 SNEGSKA (reference sequence). Here the CDR3 reads CSAIQAGGFQETQYF. Here the CDR3 DNA reads TGCAGTGCTATTCAAGCGGGGGGTTTCCAAGAGACCCAGTACTTC.

The CDR3 sequence is CASSQDPRAGAFF. The DNA for the CDR3 is TGTGCCAGCAGCCAAGATCCGAGGGCTGGAGCTTTCTTT. The chain combines TRBV3-1 with TRBJ1-1; D call uncertain. Germline values: CDR1 LGHDT, CDR2 YNNKEL (reference sequence). Trimming cost V 0 bases and J 10 bases, with 12 bases left between them. The CDR3 loop spans 13 amino acids. Complete variable domain (other parts from reference TRBV3-1 and TRBJ1-1): DTAVSQTPKYLVTQMGNDKSIKCEQNLGHDTMYWYKQDSKKFLKIMFSYNNKELIINETVPNRFSPKSPDKAHLNLHINSLELGDSAVYFCASSQDPRAGAFFGQGTRLTVV.

V gene TRBV4-2 combines with J gene TRBJ2-5, with 9 nucleotides matching TRBD2. Trimming removed 3 bases from V and 5 bases from J; junction bases left unmatched: 4. The CDR3 is 14 amino acids. The germline gives CDR1 LGHNA, CDR2 YNFKEQ. The DNA of the CDR3 is TGTGCCAGCAGCCACCCTAGCGGGATTGAGACCCAGTACTTC. This gives the protein CASSHPSGIETQYF.

This chain links TRBV7-8 with TRBJ2-3; D could derive from TRBD1 or TRBD2 (5 bases each). The CDR3 sequence is 17 residues long. CDR1 SGHVS and CDR2 FQNEAQ come from the germline V gene. V gave up 1 base and J gave up 1 base, with 15 bases separating them. CDR3 sequence: CASSLEVGTTGTDTQYF. In nucleotides, the CDR3 is TGTGCCAGCAGCTTAGAAGTTGGGACCACTGGCACAGATACGCAGTATTTT.

This clonotype has only one observation. This chain links TRBV20-1 with TRBJ2-7; 7 nucleotides match TRBD1. The CDR3 spans 15 residues. V was clipped by 2 bases and J by 5 bases; unmatched bases: 12. Looked up from germline, CDR1 is DFQATT and CDR2 is SNEGSKA (reference sequence). The CDR3 DNA reads TGCAGTGCTAGACCCACGACAGGGTTGAAAGACGAGCAGTACTTC. As protein: CSARPTTGLKDEQYF.

The V call is TRBV29-1, the J call TRBJ2-3, with TRBD2 matching over 7 bases. CDR1 and CDR2 (germline): SQVTM, ANQGSEA. V was pared by 6 bases and J by 0 bases, with 6 bases of the junction left unmatched. CDR3 length equals 14 residues. The CDR3 DNA reads TGCAGCGTAGGGACTACCTGGAGCACAGATACGCAGTATTTT. Amino acids: CSVGTTWSTDTQYF.

V and J are TRBV20-1 and TRBJ1-2; D unclear. This CDR3 contains 11 residues. Germline V lookup: CDR1 DFQATT, CDR2 SNEGSKA (reference sequence). V was pared by 0 bases and J by 8 bases, with 7 bases between. The CDR3, as DNA: TGCAGTGCTAGAGATATACCCGGCTACACCTTC. It codes for CSARDIPGYTF.

This chain uses TRBV5-1 with TRBJ2-3; D is undetermined. Trimming shortened V by 5 bases and J by 0 bases, and 16 bases separated the two germline ends. The germline CDR1 and CDR2 sequences are SGHRS and YFSETQ. This CDR3 region has 16 residues. The CDR3 loop reads CASSREAHSSTDTQYF. The CDR3 coding sequence is TGCGCCAGCAGTAGAGAGGCACACAGCAGCACAGATACGCAGTATTTT.

This chain links TRBV6-1 with TRBJ2-5, with 8 bases lining up with TRBD1. This CDR3 is built from 13 residues. Germline-derived CDR1 and CDR2 are MNHNS and SASEGT. V dropped 10 bases and J dropped 4; count of bases not matched to a gene: 8. The CDR3 coding sequence is TGTGCCATCAGACAGGGGAGGAGAGAGACCCAGTACTTC. Encoded protein: CAIRQGRRETQYF.

The chain couples TRBV6-6 to TRBJ2-5; D is unresolved. The J call may be mistaken, given a closer DNA end match to TRBJ2-7. The CDR3 length is 12 residues. Germline lookup yields CDR1 MNHNY and CDR2 SVGAGI (reference sequence). CDR3 sequence (DNA): TGTGCCAGCAGTTACACTTGGGACGAGCAGTACTTC. Translation: CASSYTWDEQYF.

This clonotype showed up many times. The gene calls are TRBV7-2 and TRBJ2-1; TRBD2 might be the D (6 bases). Between the trimmed V and J ends, which lost 5 bases and 15 bases, there was a span of 29 bases. This CDR3 contains 16 residues. Germline V gene lookup returns CDR1 SGHTA and CDR2 FQGNSA. The CDR3 DNA reads as TGTGCCAGCAGCCCAGTCGGGGTGACTAGTACCGAGCTGCGGTTCTTC. Translating gives CASSPVGVTSTELRFF. Looking up the rest from reference TRBV7-2 and TRBJ2-1 gives the full variable domain: GAGVSQSPSNKVTEKGKDVELRCDPISGHTALYWYRQSLGQGLEFLIYFQGNSAPDKSGLPSDRFSAERTGGSVSTLTIQRTQQEDSAVYLCASSPVGVTSTELRFFGPGTRLTVL.

The rearrangement joins TRBV27 to TRBJ1-2, with 8 bases fitting TRBD1. Germline CDR1 is MNHEY and CDR2 is SMNVEV (reference sequence). V shed 0 bases and J 4 bases; nucleotides not matched to a gene: 4. The CDR3 loop spans 15 amino acids. The DNA for the CDR3 is TGTGCCAGCAGTTTATCCTGGACAGGGACCTATGGCTACACCTTC. As protein: CASSLSWTGTYGYTF.

The chain joins TRBV7-2 to TRBJ2-1, with 9 bases fitting TRBD2. The V gene end was trimmed by 6 bases and the J gene end by 7 bases; junction bases not matched to a gene: 13. The CDR3 sequence is 16 residues long. Germline CDR1 is SGHTA and CDR2 is FQGNSA. CDR3: CASSAAGGRPGNEQFF. The CDR3 region has the DNA TGTGCCAGCAGTGCAGCGGGAGGTCGCCCGGGGAATGAGCAGTTCTTC.

This clonotype was recorded a few times. The V and J genes are TRBV5-1 and TRBJ2-5, with 7 bases lining up with TRBD2. CDR1 is SGHRS and CDR2 is YFSETQ in the germline V gene. The CDR3 covers 15 residues. With 6 bases clipped from V and 0 bases from J, the junction kept 8 bases outside the gene matches. The CDR3 here is CASKRGRSYQETQYF. CDR3 DNA: TGCGCCAGCAAGCGGGGCAGATCGTACCAAGAGACCCAGTACTTC.

The table lists this clonotype with a few counts. The chain uses TRBV7-2 and TRBJ2-7; D is perhaps TRBD1 (6 bases). The germline CDR1 and CDR2 sequences are SGHTA and FQGNSA. The CDR3 covers 13 residues. V lost 7 bases and J 0 bases, leaving 10 bases between the germline ends. The CDR3 DNA sequence: TGTGCCAGCACCACGACAGGCTCCTACGAGCAGTACTTC. Its translation: CASTTTGSYEQYF.

The chain is built from TRBV3-1 and TRBJ1-2; unclear D gene. Germline values: CDR1 LGHDT, CDR2 YNNKEL (reference sequence). The CDR3 covers 14 residues. V was clipped by 3 bases and J by 2 bases, with 10 bases between them. As DNA, the CDR3 is TGTGCCAGCAGCCAGGTTGCAGAAAACTATGGCTACACCTTC. This encodes CASSQVAENYGYTF.

This clonotype was counted between two and nine times. This sequence joins TRBV6-5 and TRBJ1-2; tentatively, D is TRBD1 (6 bases). CDR1 and CDR2 (germline): MNHEY, SVGAGI. This CDR3 spans 13 amino acids. Trimming took 6 bases from V and 7 from J, leaving 15 bases between them. CDR3 in amino acids: CASSEGQRSGYTF. The CDR3 nucleotides are TGTGCCAGCAGCGAGGGACAAAGGAGTGGCTACACCTTC.

In this sample, this clonotype turned up a few times. The chain employs TRBV29-1 and TRBJ2-7; D might be TRBD2 (6 bases). V was trimmed by 4 bases and J by 1 base, leaving 11 bases between them. The V gene's germline CDR1 is SQVTM and CDR2 ANQGSEA. There are 13 residues in the CDR3. CDR3 nucleotide sequence: TGCAGCGTTGGCGGGGTGGGTTCCTACGAGCAGTACTTC. Translated, it gives CSVGGVGSYEQYF.

This chain uses TRBV5-1 with TRBJ2-7; either TRBD1 or TRBD2 may supply D (5 bases each). The J call is doubtful: the DNA matches TRBJ2-5 better. Germline loops: CDR1 SGHRS, CDR2 YFSETQ. This CDR3 is 18 amino acids long. In DNA form, the CDR3 reads TGCGCCAGCAGCCTGAATGGGACCCAGTCCGGTGGAGGAGAGACCCAGTACTTC. Residues: CASSLNGTQSGGGETQYF.

This sequence joins TRBV1 and TRBJ2-5; the table's D gene call, TRBD2, was not cross checked with the DNA. Judging by the DNA end, TRBJ2-4 fits better; the J call may be wrong. TRBV1 is annotated as a pseudogene. The CDR3 is 17 residues long. CDR3 bases: TGCACCAGCAGCCAAGGTGAAGTGGGACTAGCCAAAAACATTCAGTACTTC. It specifies CTSSQGEVGLAKNIQYF.